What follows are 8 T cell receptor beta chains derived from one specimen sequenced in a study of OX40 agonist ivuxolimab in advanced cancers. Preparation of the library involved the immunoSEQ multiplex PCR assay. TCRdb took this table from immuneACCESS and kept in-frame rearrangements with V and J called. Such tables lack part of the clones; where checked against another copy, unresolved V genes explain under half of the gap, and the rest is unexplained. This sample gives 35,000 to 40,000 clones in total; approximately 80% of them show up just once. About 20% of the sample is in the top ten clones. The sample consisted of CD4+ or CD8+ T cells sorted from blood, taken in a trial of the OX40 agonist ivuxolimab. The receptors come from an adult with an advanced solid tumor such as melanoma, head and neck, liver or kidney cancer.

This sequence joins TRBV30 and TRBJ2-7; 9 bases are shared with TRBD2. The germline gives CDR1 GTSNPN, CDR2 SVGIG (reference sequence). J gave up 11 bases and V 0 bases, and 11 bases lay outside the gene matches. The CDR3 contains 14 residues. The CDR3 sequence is CAWSVVDSPSGKYF. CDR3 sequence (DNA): TGTGCCTGGAGTGTAGTGGACAGTCCTAGCGGGAAGTACTTC.

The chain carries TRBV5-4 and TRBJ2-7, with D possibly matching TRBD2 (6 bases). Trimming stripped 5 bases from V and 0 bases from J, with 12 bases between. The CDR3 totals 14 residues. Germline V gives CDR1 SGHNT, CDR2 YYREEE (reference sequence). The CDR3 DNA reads TGTGCCAGCAGAAACACCGGGGGCTCCTACGAGCAGTACTTC. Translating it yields CASRNTGGSYEQYF.

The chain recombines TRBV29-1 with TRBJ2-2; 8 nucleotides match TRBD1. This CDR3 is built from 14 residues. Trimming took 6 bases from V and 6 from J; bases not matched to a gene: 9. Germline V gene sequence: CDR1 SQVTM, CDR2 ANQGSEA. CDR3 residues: CSVKEDRGAGELFF. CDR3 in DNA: TGCAGCGTCAAGGAAGACAGGGGAGCCGGGGAGCTGTTTTTT.

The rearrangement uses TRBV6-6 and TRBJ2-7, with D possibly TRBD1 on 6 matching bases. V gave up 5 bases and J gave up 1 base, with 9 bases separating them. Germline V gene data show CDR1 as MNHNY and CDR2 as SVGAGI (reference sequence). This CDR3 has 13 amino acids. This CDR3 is CASSKDSSYEQYF. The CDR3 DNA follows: TGTGCCAGCAGTAAGGACAGTTCCTACGAGCAGTACTTC.

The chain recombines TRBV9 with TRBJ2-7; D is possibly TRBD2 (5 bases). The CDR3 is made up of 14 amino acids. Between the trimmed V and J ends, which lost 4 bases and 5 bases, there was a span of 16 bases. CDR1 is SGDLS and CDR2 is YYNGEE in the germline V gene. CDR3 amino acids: CASSPGMVNNEQYF. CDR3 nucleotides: TGTGCCAGCAGCCCGGGGATGGTAAACAACGAGCAGTACTTC.

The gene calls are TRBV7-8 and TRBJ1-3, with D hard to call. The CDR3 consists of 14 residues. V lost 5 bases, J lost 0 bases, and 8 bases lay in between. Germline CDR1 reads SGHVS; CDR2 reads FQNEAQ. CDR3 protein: CASSPDGSGNTIYF. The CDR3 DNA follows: TGTGCCAGCAGCCCCGACGGCTCTGGAAACACCATATATTTT.

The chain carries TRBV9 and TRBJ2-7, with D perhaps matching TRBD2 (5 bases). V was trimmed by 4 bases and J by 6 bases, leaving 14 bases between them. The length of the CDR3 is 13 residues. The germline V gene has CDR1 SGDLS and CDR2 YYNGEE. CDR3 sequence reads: CASSLRTYGEQYF. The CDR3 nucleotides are TGTGCCAGCAGCCTCCGGACTTACGGCGAGCAGTACTTC.

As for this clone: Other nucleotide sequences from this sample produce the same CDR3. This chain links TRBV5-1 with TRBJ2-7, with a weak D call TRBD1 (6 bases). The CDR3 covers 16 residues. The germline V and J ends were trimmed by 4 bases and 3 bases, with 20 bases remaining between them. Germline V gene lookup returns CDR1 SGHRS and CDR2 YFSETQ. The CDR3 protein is CASSLGGQGFGYEQYF. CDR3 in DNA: TGCGCCAGCAGCCTGGGTGGGCAGGGGTTCGGCTACGAGCAGTACTTC.